These 29 T cell receptor beta chains share one sample of origin, sequenced in a study of blood T cell repertoires in COVID-19. TCRdb keeps only in-frame clones here, not all; method: immunoSEQ multiplex PCR. The sample consists of fewer than 250,000 clones, around 80% of them appearing once. Sequencing was done on a sample of peripheral blood. The receptors were sampled from a woman of 80 years or more with acute or convalescent COVID-19.

The chain has TRBV9 and TRBJ2-1, with 12 bases that match TRBD2. There are 18 residues in the CDR3. V lost 0 bases to trimming and J lost 8 bases; unmatched junction nucleotides: 12. Germline values: CDR1 SGDLS, CDR2 YYNGEE. The CDR3: CASSVAASGGAEVYEQFF. DNA of the CDR3: TGTGCCAGCAGCGTAGCGGCTAGCGGGGGGGCCGAGGTTTATGAGCAGTTCTTC.

This rearrangement joins TRBV7-9 to TRBJ2-2; 8 bases are shared with TRBD2. Trimming at V came to 8 bases and at J to 0 bases, leaving 11 bases not matched to a gene. Germline V gene sequence: CDR1 SEHNR, CDR2 FQNEAQ (reference sequence). The CDR3 has 17 residues. The CDR3 DNA is TGTGCCAGCCAACCCAGCGGGGGTCGCGCGAACACCGGGGAGCTGTTTTTT. This encodes CASQPSGGRANTGELFF.

V and J are TRBV28 and TRBJ2-6; TRBD1 might be the D (5 bases). There are 15 residues in the CDR3. CDR1 MDHEN and CDR2 SYDVKM come from the germline V gene. The V and J ends lost 6 bases and 6 bases respectively, with 15 bases between them. The CDR3 region is CASRPQGGKANVLTF. DNA for the CDR3: TGTGCCAGCAGGCCTCAGGGTGGAAAGGCCAACGTCCTGACTTTC.

This sequence joins TRBV18 and TRBJ2-7, with TRBD2 matching over 13 bases. Germline-derived CDR1 and CDR2 are KGHSH and LQKENI. V shed 4 bases, J shed 0 bases, and the junction held 15 bases outside the gene matches. The CDR3 is 20 residues long. CDR3 residues: CASSLYSPALAGGPSYEQYF. The CDR3 DNA reads TGTGCCAGCTCACTCTACTCCCCGGCACTAGCGGGAGGGCCCTCCTACGAGCAGTACTTC.

V gene TRBV7-9 combines with J gene TRBJ2-1; D gene unclear. Germline assignment: CDR1 SEHNR and CDR2 FQNEAQ (reference sequence). The CDR3 covers 14 residues. V shed 7 bases and J shed 9 bases, with 19 bases lying between them. CDR3 sequence: CASTMGPLPFEQFF. CDR3 nucleotides: TGTGCCAGCACCATGGGCCCTTTGCCCTTTGAGCAGTTCTTC.

This chain joins TRBV27 and TRBJ1-3, with TRBD1 matching 7 bases. The CDR3 length is 14 residues. In germline, CDR1 is MNHEY, CDR2 SMNVEV (reference sequence). V shed 8 bases, J shed 2 bases, and the junction held 6 bases outside the gene matches. CDR3 DNA: TGTGCCAGCGGTGTAGGGGGCACTGGAAACACCATATATTTT. This sequence encodes CASGVGGTGNTIYF.

The chain joins TRBV5-1 to TRBJ2-7; TRBD2 aligns across 8 bases. The germline CDR1 and CDR2 sequences are SGHRS and YFSETQ. The CDR3 consists of 15 residues. The V gene end was trimmed by 0 bases and the J gene end by 5 bases; junction bases not matched to a gene: 7. The CDR3 is CASSLGPAGEDEQYF. The DNA for the CDR3 is TGCGCCAGCAGCTTGGGTCCAGCGGGAGAGGACGAGCAGTACTTC.

For the CDR3, the DNA is TGTGCCAGCAGCTTAATGGCTCCCCGGGCAGGGGATGAGCAGTTCTTC. Translation gives CASSLMAPRAGDEQFF. The rearrangement joins TRBV11-2 to TRBJ2-1, with D perhaps TRBD1 (6 bases). This CDR3 comprises 16 residues. The germline V and J ends were trimmed by 2 bases and 8 bases, with 19 bases remaining between them. CDR1 SGHAT and CDR2 FQNNGV come from the germline V gene.

This chain uses TRBV2 with TRBJ1-5; maybe TRBD1 (5 bases). Between the trimmed V and J ends, which lost 3 bases and 3 bases, there was a span of 15 bases. Germline V gene lookup returns CDR1 SNHLY and CDR2 FYNNEI. This CDR3 is built from 16 residues. CDR3 residues: CASSDQGPLHNQPQHF. For the CDR3, the DNA is TGTGCCAGCAGTGATCAGGGTCCCCTCCACAATCAGCCCCAGCATTTT.

The chain joins TRBV11-2 to TRBJ2-3, with 12 bases fitting TRBD2. Trimming took 4 bases from V and 14 from J; bases not matched to a gene: 7. The germline V gene encodes CDR1 SGHAT and CDR2 FQNNGV. The CDR3 consists of 13 residues. The CDR3 nucleotides are TGTGCCAGCAGCTCCCACCTACTAGCGGGAGGGTATTTT. Residues: CASSSHLLAGGYF.

The J gene is TRBJ1-1, the V gene TRBV30, with D uncertain. The CDR3 loop spans 15 amino acids. Germline V lookup: CDR1 GTSNPN, CDR2 SVGIG (reference sequence). Between the trimmed V and J ends, which lost 0 bases and 13 bases, there was a span of 24 bases. The CDR3 reads CAWSVGLRLEGGGFF. DNA of the CDR3: TGTGCCTGGAGTGTAGGGTTGCGGTTGGAGGGCGGTGGTTTCTTT.

This rearrangement joins TRBV18 to TRBJ1-1; 11 nucleotides match TRBD1. The CDR3 covers 14 residues. The germline V gene has CDR1 KGHSH and CDR2 LQKENI. V lost 3 bases and J lost 4; bases outside the gene matches: 1. The CDR3 protein is CASSPGQGGTEAFF. CDR3 coding DNA: TGTGCCAGCTCACCGGGACAGGGGGGCACTGAAGCTTTCTTT.

J is TRBJ2-2 and V is TRBV5-1; D not certain. V lost 0 bases to trimming and J lost 3 bases, with 6 bases between them. The CDR3 consists of 14 residues. CDR1 and CDR2 (germline): SGHRS, YFSETQ. The CDR3 protein is CASSLGHYTGELFF. The CDR3 bases are TGCGCCAGCAGCTTGGGACACTACACCGGGGAGCTGTTTTTT.

This chain connects TRBV3-1 (or the pseudogene TRBV3-2) to TRBJ2-5, with D perhaps matching TRBD2 (6 bases). Germline lookup yields CDR1 LGHDT and CDR2 YNNKEL (reference sequence). CDR3 length: 13 amino acids. V was trimmed by 3 bases and J by 5 bases, leaving 10 bases between them. In DNA, the CDR3 is TGTGCCAGCAGCCACGGGGGTGGCGAGACCCAGTACTTC. This sequence encodes CASSHGGGETQYF.

The CDR3 spells CASSPQGIGSYEQYF. The CDR3 DNA reads as TGTGCCAGCAGCCCGCAGGGTATCGGCTCCTACGAGCAGTACTTC. The genes are TRBV4-2 and TRBJ2-7; TRBD1 might be the D (5 bases). Germline lookup yields CDR1 LGHNA and CDR2 YNFKEQ. The V end lost 4 bases, the J end lost 0 bases, and 13 bases lay between the germline ends. The CDR3 spans 15 residues.

The chain joins TRBV7-9 to TRBJ2-1, with D possibly being TRBD1 (8 bases). V lost 2 bases, J lost 9 bases, and 14 bases lay in between. The CDR3 length is 14 residues. Germline V gene lookup returns CDR1 SEHNR and CDR2 FQNEAQ (reference sequence). CDR3 region: CASSLSGGGGEQFF. The CDR3 coding sequence is TGTGCCAGCAGCTTATCAGGGGGCGGGGGTGAGCAGTTCTTC.

The chain has TRBV11-2 and TRBJ2-1; 11 bases are a match to TRBD2. V lost 3 bases to trimming and J lost 7 bases; unmatched junction nucleotides: 5. The germline gives CDR1 SGHAT, CDR2 FQNNGV. This CDR3 has 15 amino acids. CDR3 DNA sequence: TGTGCCAGCAGCTTTAGCGGGAGGGCCATGAATGAGCAGTTCTTC. Protein sequence: CASSFSGRAMNEQFF.

A note on this clone: Mismatch with germline at one junction end may stem from a read error. The gene calls are TRBV27 and TRBJ1-1, with 10 bases that match TRBD1. Germline V lookup: CDR1 MNHEY, CDR2 SMNVEV (reference sequence). The CDR3 is made up of 15 amino acids. The CDR3 DNA is TGTGCCAGCAGTCCCAGGACAGGGGGGAACTCTGAAGCTTTCTTT. As protein: CASSPRTGGNSEAFF.

The chain is built from TRBV25-1 and TRBJ1-1, with D perhaps TRBD1 (6 bases). Trimming removed 5 bases from V and 1 base from J, with 14 bases in between. This CDR3 region has 15 residues. Germline V lookup: CDR1 MGHDK, CDR2 SYGVNS. CDR3 sequence: CASSTGRVGNTEAFF. The CDR3, as DNA: TGTGCCAGCAGTACAGGGCGGGTAGGGAACACTGAAGCTTTCTTT.

The sample holds a few counts of this clone. The V gene is TRBV6-1, the J gene TRBJ1-2; D not certain. This CDR3 comprises 13 residues. The V end lost 1 base, the J end lost 8 bases, and 11 bases lay between the germline ends. Germline loops: CDR1 MNHNS, CDR2 SASEGT. The DNA of the CDR3 is TGTGCCAGCAGTGAAGGCATGGGAGGCGGCTACACCTTC. This translates into CASSEGMGGGYTF.

This clone was recorded a few times. The chain links TRBV6-4 to TRBJ2-3; maybe TRBD1 (6 bases). CDR1 MRHNA and CDR2 SNTAGT come from the germline V gene. This CDR3 has 13 amino acids. V dropped 4 bases and J dropped 6 bases, with 11 bases sitting between them. CDR3 bases: TGTGCCAGCAGTGGGGATCAGGGGGATACGCAGTATTTT. Protein product: CASSGDQGDTQYF.

To note about this clone: One junction end disagrees with the germline gene, perhaps due to a read error. The gene calls are TRBV6-6 and TRBJ1-2, with 9 bases that match TRBD1. The CDR3 has 14 amino acids. The germline V gene encodes CDR1 MNHNY and CDR2 SVGAGI (reference sequence). CDR3 DNA sequence: TGTGCCAGCAGAACGGGACAGGGAGACTACGGCTACACCTTC. It translates to CASRTGQGDYGYTF.

This chain joins TRBV5-4 and TRBJ2-5; 9 positions match TRBD2. The CDR3 is 17 amino acids. Germline-derived CDR1 and CDR2 are SGHNT and YYREEE (reference sequence). The V gene end was trimmed by 4 bases and the J gene end by 0 bases; junction bases not matched to a gene: 10. The CDR3 DNA follows: TGTGCCAGCAGCCCGGCCGGGGCGGGGGGGTACCAAGAGACCCAGTACTTC. Translating gives CASSPAGAGGYQETQYF.

V and J are TRBV7-9 and TRBJ1-2; the match to TRBD1 covers 8 bases. Germline lookup yields CDR1 SEHNR and CDR2 FQNEAQ (reference sequence). This CDR3 has 14 amino acids. Trimming took 5 bases from V and 13 from J; bases not matched to a gene: 15. For the CDR3, the DNA is TGTGCCAGCAGCCCCACCTTGACAGGGGCGGGAGTCACCTTC. Its protein product is CASSPTLTGAGVTF.

V gene TRBV11-3 combines with J gene TRBJ2-5; 10 nucleotides align to TRBD1. The CDR3 contains 17 residues. V dropped 5 bases and J dropped 2; count of bases not matched to a gene: 11. Germline loops: CDR1 SGHNT, CDR2 YENEEA. The CDR3 region is CASSADRGLGGQETQYF. The CDR3 bases are TGTGCCAGCAGCGCCGACAGGGGGCTCGGTGGACAAGAGACCCAGTACTTC.

In DNA, the CDR3 is TGTGCCAGCAGCCGTCAGGTCGACTCCTACGAGCAGTACTTC. This codes for CASSRQVDSYEQYF. The rearrangement joins TRBV28 to TRBJ2-7; D uncertain. The CDR3 consists of 14 residues. With 6 bases removed from V and 0 bases from J, the gap between germline ends came to 12 bases. Germline V gives CDR1 MDHEN, CDR2 SYDVKM.

The chain couples TRBV28 to TRBJ2-7; 10 nucleotides align to TRBD1. The CDR3 covers 12 residues. Germline V CDR1 and CDR2: MDHEN, SYDVKM. J lost 4 bases, V lost 8 bases, and 2 bases had no gene match. CDR3 protein: CASRDRGYEQYF. CDR3 nucleotide sequence: TGTGCCAGCCGGGACAGGGGTTACGAGCAGTACTTC.

This clone came up once. This chain links TRBV29-1 with TRBJ1-1; D is undetermined. Trimming left V 5 bases short and J 3 bases short, with 16 bases between. Germline CDR1 and CDR2: SQVTM and ANQGSEA. The CDR3 is 14 residues long. CDR3: CSVQTVAGYTEAFF. The DNA of the CDR3 is TGCAGCGTTCAAACGGTAGCGGGGTACACTGAAGCTTTCTTT.

The chain couples TRBV19 to TRBJ1-2, with 9 nucleotides matching TRBD1. Unmatched junction bases numbered 9, after V lost 6 bases and J lost 7 bases. Germline CDR1 LNHDA, CDR2 SQIVND (reference sequence). This CDR3 comprises 14 residues. The CDR3 reads CASSQGQGTSGYTF. Written as DNA, the CDR3 is TGTGCCAGTAGCCAAGGACAGGGGACGAGTGGCTACACCTTC.